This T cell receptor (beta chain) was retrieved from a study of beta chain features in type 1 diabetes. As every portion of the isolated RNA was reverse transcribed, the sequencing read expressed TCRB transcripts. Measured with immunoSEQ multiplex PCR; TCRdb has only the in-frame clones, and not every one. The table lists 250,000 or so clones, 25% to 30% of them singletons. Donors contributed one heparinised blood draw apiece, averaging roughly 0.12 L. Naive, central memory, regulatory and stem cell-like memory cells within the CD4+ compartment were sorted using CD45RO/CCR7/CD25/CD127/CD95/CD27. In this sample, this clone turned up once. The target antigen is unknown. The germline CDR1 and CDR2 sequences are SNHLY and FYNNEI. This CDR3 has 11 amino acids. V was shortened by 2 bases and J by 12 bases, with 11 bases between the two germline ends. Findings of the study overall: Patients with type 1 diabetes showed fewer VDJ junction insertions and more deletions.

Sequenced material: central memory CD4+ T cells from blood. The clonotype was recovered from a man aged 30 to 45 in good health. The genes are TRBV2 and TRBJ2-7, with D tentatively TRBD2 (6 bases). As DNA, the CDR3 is TGTGCCAGCAGTGAAAGGGACTGGGGGTACTTC. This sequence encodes CASSERDWGYF.